Below are 9 T cell receptor beta chains sequenced from a single sample in a study of chemoradiotherapy in HPV16-positive cancers. The assay was immunoSEQ multiplex PCR, and TCRdb's table has in-frame clones only and misses some. The profile covers tens of thousands of clones, with 84% appearing a single time and roughly 5.5% taken by the ten largest. This specimen consisted of blood, obtained from a patient who underwent chemoradiotherapy. The source is a human donor with HPV-associated anogenital cancer.

The table lists this clone with a count of one. The V call is TRBV7-9, the J call TRBJ1-4; perhaps TRBD1 as D (6 bases). V was cut by 5 bases and J by 8 bases, with 18 bases left in between. The CDR3 totals 15 residues. Per germline, CDR1 SEHNR and CDR2 FQNEAQ (reference sequence). The DNA of the CDR3 is TGTGCCAGCAGCCCGCCCTCAGGGGTTTCGGAAAAACTGTTTTTT. It is translated as CASSPPSGVSEKLFF.

The chain links TRBV5-4 to TRBJ2-4; 9 bases map to TRBD1. CDR3 size: 15 residues. CDR1 SGHNT and CDR2 YYREEE come from the germline V gene (reference sequence). V lost 4 bases and J lost 4; bases outside the gene matches: 6. CDR3 bases: TGTGCCAGCAGCCCGGGGACAGGGCCGAAAAACATTCAGTACTTC. Its protein product is CASSPGTGPKNIQYF.

V usage is TRBV25-1 and J usage is TRBJ1-2, with TRBD1 matching over 12 bases. V lost 3 bases, J lost 4 bases, and 3 bases stayed unmatched. CDR1 is MGHDK and CDR2 is SYGVNS in the germline V gene. The CDR3 is 15 amino acids. This CDR3 is CASSDPGQGAYGYTF. Here the CDR3 DNA reads TGTGCCAGCAGTGACCCGGGACAGGGGGCCTATGGCTACACCTTC.

This rearrangement joins TRBV6-5 to TRBJ1-1; 8 nucleotides line up with TRBD1. Germline loops: CDR1 MNHEY, CDR2 SVGAGI. J was trimmed by 8 bases and V by 7 bases; bases with no gene match: 3. The CDR3 is 11 amino acids. The CDR3 sequence is CASNQGAEAFF. The DNA for the CDR3 is TGTGCCAGCAATCAGGGGGCAGAAGCTTTCTTT.

This clone was counted once. This chain connects TRBV19 to TRBJ1-2; 7 nucleotides match TRBD1. V dropped 4 bases and J dropped 2; count of bases not matched to a gene: 7. Germline loops: CDR1 LNHDA, CDR2 SQIVND (reference sequence). The length of the CDR3 is 15 residues. The CDR3 DNA follows: TGTGCCAGTAGTAATGACAGGGCCCCCAACTATGGCTACACCTTC. This sequence encodes CASSNDRAPNYGYTF.

The rearrangement joins TRBV9 to TRBJ2-1; the D gene is possibly TRBD2 (6 bases). Trimming removed 3 bases at V and 0 bases at J, with 10 bases between. The CDR3 extends over 15 amino acids. The germline gives CDR1 SGDLS, CDR2 YYNGEE. CDR3 region: CASSAGLISYNEQFF. CDR3 DNA sequence: TGTGCCAGCAGCGCGGGACTTATCTCCTACAATGAGCAGTTCTTC.

The V gene is TRBV10-3, the J gene TRBJ2-3; D is ambiguous. Germline V gene data show CDR1 as ENHRY and CDR2 as SYGVKD. The CDR3 totals 11 residues. Trimming removed 10 bases at V and 8 bases at J, with 13 bases between. This CDR3 is CATKDPPTQYF. DNA for the CDR3: TGTGCCACCAAGGACCCTCCTACGCAGTATTTT.

The genes are TRBV7-8 and TRBJ2-7; D is undetermined. The CDR3 extends over 14 amino acids. The germline V gene has CDR1 SGHVS and CDR2 FQNEAQ. V was clipped by 5 bases and J by 0 bases, with 11 bases between them. In DNA, the CDR3 is TGTGCCAGCAGCCCCCAGAAGGGCTCCTACGAGCAGTACGTC. As protein: CASSPQKGSYEQYV.

The V gene is TRBV5-5, the J gene TRBJ1-1; D unclear. The CDR3 has 12 residues. Germline CDR1 is SGHKS and CDR2 is YYEKEE (reference sequence). V lost 4 bases to trimming and J lost 1 base, with 5 bases between them. The CDR3 sequence: CASSAGNTEAFF. DNA of the CDR3: TGTGCCAGCAGCGCAGGGAACACTGAAGCTTTCTTT.